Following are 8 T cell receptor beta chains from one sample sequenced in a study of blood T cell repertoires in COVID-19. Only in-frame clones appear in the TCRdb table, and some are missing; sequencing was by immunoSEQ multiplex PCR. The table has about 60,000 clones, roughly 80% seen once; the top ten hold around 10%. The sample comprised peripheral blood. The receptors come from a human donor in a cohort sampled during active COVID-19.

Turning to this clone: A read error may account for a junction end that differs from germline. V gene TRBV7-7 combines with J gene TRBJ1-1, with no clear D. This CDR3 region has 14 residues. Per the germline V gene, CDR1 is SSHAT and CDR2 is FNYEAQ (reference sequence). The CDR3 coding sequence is TGTGCTAGCAGCTTGGCCACGGGAAACACTGAAGCTTTCTTT. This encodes CASSLATGNTEAFF.

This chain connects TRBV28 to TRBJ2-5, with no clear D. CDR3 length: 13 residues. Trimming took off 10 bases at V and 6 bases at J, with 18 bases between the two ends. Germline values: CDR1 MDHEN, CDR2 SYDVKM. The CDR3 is CATPSGVVKTQYF. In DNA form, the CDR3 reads TGTGCCACCCCCTCCGGAGTCGTAAAGACCCAGTACTTC.

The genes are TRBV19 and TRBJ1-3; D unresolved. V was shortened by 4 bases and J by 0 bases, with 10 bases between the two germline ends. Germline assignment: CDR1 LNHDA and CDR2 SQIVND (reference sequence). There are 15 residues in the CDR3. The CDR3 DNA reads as TGTGCCAGTAGTAAGGGAGCAAGCTCTGGAAACACCATATATTTT. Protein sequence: CASSKGASSGNTIYF.

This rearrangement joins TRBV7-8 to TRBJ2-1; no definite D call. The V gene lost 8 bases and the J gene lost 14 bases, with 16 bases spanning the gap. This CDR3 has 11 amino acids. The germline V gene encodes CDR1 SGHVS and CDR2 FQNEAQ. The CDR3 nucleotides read TGTGCCAGCGCGGAAACTCTAAGCAAGTTCTTC. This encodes CASAETLSKFF.

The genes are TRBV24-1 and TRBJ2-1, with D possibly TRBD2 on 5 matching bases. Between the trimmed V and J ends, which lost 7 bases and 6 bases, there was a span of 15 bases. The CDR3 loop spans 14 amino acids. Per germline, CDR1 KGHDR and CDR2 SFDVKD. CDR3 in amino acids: CATRLTGKGNEQFF. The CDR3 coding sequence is TGTGCCACCAGACTAACCGGGAAAGGCAATGAGCAGTTCTTC.

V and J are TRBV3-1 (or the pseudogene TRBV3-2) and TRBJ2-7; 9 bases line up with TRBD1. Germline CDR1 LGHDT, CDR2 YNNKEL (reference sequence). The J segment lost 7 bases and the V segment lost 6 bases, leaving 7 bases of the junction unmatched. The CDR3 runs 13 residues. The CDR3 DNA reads TGTGCCAGCAGGCACGGGACAGGGATAGAGCAGTACTTC. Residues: CASRHGTGIEQYF.

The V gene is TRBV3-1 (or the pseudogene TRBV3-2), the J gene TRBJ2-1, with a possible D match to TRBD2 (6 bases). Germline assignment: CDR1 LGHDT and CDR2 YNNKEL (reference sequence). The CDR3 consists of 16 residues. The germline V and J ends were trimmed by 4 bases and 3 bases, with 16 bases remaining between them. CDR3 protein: CASSPRGSGSYNEQFF. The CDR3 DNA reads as TGTGCCAGCAGCCCCCGGGGTAGCGGAAGCTACAATGAGCAGTTCTTC.

In DNA form, the CDR3 reads TGTGCCAGCAGCTTGGGAGGTCACGGAAACACCATATATTTT. As protein: CASSLGGHGNTIYF. V gene TRBV7-8 combines with J gene TRBJ1-3, with no clear D. The CDR3 is 14 residues long. CDR1 is SGHVS, CDR2 FQNEAQ, per germline. Trimming stripped 3 bases from V and 4 bases from J, with 10 bases between.